A single sample gave rise to the 23 T cell receptor beta chains below, sequenced in a study of human T cells and chemical hapten exposure. The authors' total RNA extraction used unfractionated whole blood. From the 5' RACE reads, TCRdb called clonotypes with MiXCR, one entry per CDR3 protein. The sample has 110,000 to 150,000 distinct CDR3 sequences, 4.1% seen once. The source is a female donor in good health.

To note about this clonotype: Since a much larger clone is just one base distant, this may be a read error. The chain uses TRBV6-1 and TRBJ1-2; no clear D gene. The CDR3 is made up of 14 amino acids. CDR1 MNHNS and CDR2 SASEGT come from the germline V gene. The V end lost 2 bases, the J end lost 6 bases, and 13 bases lay between the germline ends. DNA for the CDR3: TGTGCCAGCAGTGAAAATGGGTGTGAGGATGGCTACACCTTC. Translated, it gives CASSENGCEDGYTF.

This clonotype appeared many times. The chain joins TRBV6-5 to TRBJ1-2; a possible D gene is TRBD1 (6 bases). V was cut by 2 bases and J by 4 bases, with 14 bases left in between. CDR1 is MNHEY, CDR2 SVGAGI, per germline. This CDR3 region has 15 residues. The CDR3 protein is CASSYVAGASYGYTF. CDR3 nucleotide sequence: TGTGCCAGCAGTTACGTGGCAGGGGCTTCCTATGGCTACACCTTC.

This clonotype has ten or more counts. This chain uses TRBV27 with TRBJ1-5, with 8 bases that match TRBD1. The CDR3 is made up of 15 amino acids. The J segment lost 2 bases and the V segment lost 6 bases, leaving 6 bases of the junction unmatched. Germline-derived CDR1 and CDR2 are MNHEY and SMNVEV (reference sequence). The DNA of the CDR3 is TGTGCCAGCAGATCAGGGGGCGCCGGCAATCAGCCCCAGCATTTT. This sequence encodes CASRSGGAGNQPQHF.

This clonotype was counted many times. The CDR3 sequence: CSVEPEDSYEQYF. The DNA of the CDR3 is TGCAGCGTTGAGCCGGAAGACTCCTACGAGCAGTACTTC. The genes are TRBV29-1 and TRBJ2-7; no firm D call. The CDR3 covers 13 residues. The V end lost 3 bases, the J end lost 0 bases, and 9 bases lay between the germline ends. The germline CDR1 and CDR2 sequences are SQVTM and ANQGSEA.

The chain recombines TRBV29-1 with TRBJ1-2; 8 positions match TRBD1. This CDR3 comprises 14 residues. CDR1 SQVTM and CDR2 ANQGSEA come from the germline V gene. V lost 1 base and J lost 6; bases outside the gene matches: 7. In DNA form, the CDR3 reads TGCAGCGTTGAAGTGACCGGGACAGGAGATGGCTACACCTTC. It translates to CSVEVTGTGDGYTF.

This clonotype was found many times. The chain joins TRBV5-4 to TRBJ1-2; D remains ambiguous. The CDR3 loop spans 15 amino acids. Germline V CDR1 and CDR2: SGHNT, YYREEE (reference sequence). V was cut by 0 bases and J by 3 bases, with 12 bases left in between. The CDR3 coding sequence is TGTGCCAGCAGCTTGGCAGGACGGAACTACTATGGCTACACCTTC. Translated: CASSLAGRNYYGYTF.

This clonotype was found a few times. This chain joins TRBV13 and TRBJ1-1; possibly TRBD1 for D (6 bases). Germline CDR1 PRHDT, CDR2 FYEKMQ (reference sequence). The CDR3 has 17 amino acids. Trimming pared 5 bases from V and 3 bases from J, leaving 22 bases between. The CDR3 DNA reads as TGTGCCAGCAGCCCCTTCGGGAGCGAGGGGGGGGACACTGAAGCTTTCTTT. Translating gives CASSPFGSEGGDTEAFF.

This clonotype was detected many times. The chain has TRBV7-2 and TRBJ2-1; 7 bases match TRBD2. CDR3 length: 15 amino acids. The V and J ends lost 8 bases and 1 base, in that order; junction bases with no gene match: 8. CDR1 is SGHTA, CDR2 FQGNSA, per germline. The CDR3: CASALAVLSYNEQFF. The CDR3 region has the DNA TGTGCCAGCGCCCTAGCGGTGCTTTCCTACAATGAGCAGTTCTTC.

This clonotype has at least ten counts. The chain employs TRBV12-3 or TRBV12-4 and TRBJ2-5; 10 bases are shared with TRBD2. The CDR3 is made up of 14 amino acids. V lost 7 bases to trimming and J lost 2 bases; unmatched junction nucleotides: 4. CDR3 sequence reads: CASTQRGGQETQYF. Written as DNA, the CDR3 is TGTGCCAGCACCCAGCGGGGGGGACAAGAGACCCAGTACTTC.

This clonotype was seen at least ten times. The chain joins TRBV4-1 to TRBJ1-3, with 11 bases that match TRBD1. Germline assignment: CDR1 MGHRA and CDR2 YSYEKL. The V gene end was trimmed by 1 base and the J gene end by 1 base; junction bases not matched to a gene: 12. CDR3 length: 20 amino acids. The CDR3 region is CASSQAQDRGQVSSGNTIYF. The CDR3 DNA reads TGCGCCAGCAGCCAAGCCCAGGACAGGGGGCAAGTCAGTTCTGGAAACACCATATATTTT.

This clonotype has just a few counts. This may be a read error: a much more frequent sequence differs by one nucleotide. V gene TRBV20-1 combines with J gene TRBJ2-7; D is undetermined. There are 12 residues in the CDR3. Germline V CDR1 and CDR2: DFQATT, SNEGSKA (reference sequence). The CDR3 is CSAQERSDEQYF. The CDR3 DNA reads TGCAGTGCTCAGGAGCGCTCCGACGAGCAGTACTTC.

The chain combines TRBV12-3 or TRBV12-4 with TRBJ2-1; 7 positions agree with TRBD2. The CDR3 runs to 14 residues. Trimming cost V 3 bases and J 9 bases; bases outside gene matches: 8. The CDR3 coding sequence is TGTGCCAGCAGTTTTAATATGGGGGGGGGTGAGCAGTTCTTC. Amino acids: CASSFNMGGGEQFF.

In its sample, this clonotype is large (0.1 to 1%). The rearrangement uses TRBV12-3 or TRBV12-4 and TRBJ2-3; D possibly uses TRBD1 or TRBD2 (5 bases each). The germline V and J ends were trimmed by 5 bases and 3 bases, with 18 bases remaining between them. The CDR3 has 16 residues. CDR3 in DNA: TGTGCCAGCAGTGGGGGTCTGAGGCGGTGGACAGATACGCAGTATTTT. Its protein is CASSGGLRRWTDTQYF.

This clonotype came up many times. V is TRBV30 and J is TRBJ2-3; 8 bases match TRBD2. This CDR3 comprises 15 residues. Trimming at V came to 0 bases and at J to 3 bases, leaving 5 bases not matched to a gene. Germline CDR1 reads GTSNPN; CDR2 reads SVGIG (reference sequence). This chain's CDR3 is CAWSVRAGATDTQYF. DNA of the CDR3: TGTGCCTGGAGTGTACGAGCGGGGGCTACAGATACGCAGTATTTT.

This clonotype was detected only a few times. CDR3 sequence: CASSRITLAGGLTGELFF. The CDR3 nucleotides read TGTGCCAGCAGTCGAATAACTCTAGCGGGGGGACTCACCGGGGAGCTGTTTTTT. The rearrangement links TRBV2 to TRBJ2-2, with 11 bases fitting TRBD2. The CDR3 is made up of 18 amino acids. Germline V lookup: CDR1 SNHLY, CDR2 FYNNEI. V trimming: 5 bases; J trimming: 4 bases; junction bases outside the gene matches: 12.

Many counts were recorded for this clonotype. The rearrangement uses TRBV7-9 and TRBJ2-3; D not resolved. Germline CDR1 reads SEHNR; CDR2 reads FQNEAQ (reference sequence). The CDR3 loop spans 13 amino acids. Trimming left V 2 bases short and J 6 bases short, with 9 bases between. This chain's CDR3 is CASSLRQADTQYF. DNA for the CDR3: TGTGCCAGCAGCTTACGGCAGGCCGATACGCAGTATTTT.

The V call is TRBV19, the J call TRBJ2-7; TRBD1 might be the D (5 bases). The CDR3 sequence is 13 residues long. The germline V gene encodes CDR1 LNHDA and CDR2 SQIVND (reference sequence). Trimming took off 4 bases at V and 7 bases at J, with 14 bases between the two ends. The DNA for the CDR3 is TGTGCCAGTAGTACTACAGGTCCGGGTGAGCAGTACTTC. Translation gives CASSTTGPGEQYF.

This clonotype appeared many times. The chain is built from TRBV6-1 and TRBJ2-6; perhaps TRBD1 as D (6 bases). Between the trimmed V and J ends, which lost 4 bases and 4 bases, there was a span of 11 bases. This CDR3 contains 15 residues. The germline CDR1 and CDR2 sequences are MNHNS and SASEGT. CDR3 in DNA: TGTGCCAGCAGTGCGGCAGGGGTCGGGGCCAACGTCCTGACTTTC. This sequence encodes CASSAAGVGANVLTF.

Notes on this clonotype: A clone one base away is much larger, so this may be a read error. J is TRBJ1-4 and V is TRBV5-1; D might be TRBD1 (5 bases). V gave up 4 bases and J gave up 4 bases, with 14 bases separating them. Germline lookup yields CDR1 SGHRS and CDR2 YFSETQ. The CDR3 has 15 amino acids. The CDR3 spells CASSLLGVFNEKLFF. Here the CDR3 DNA reads TGCGCCAGCAGCCTTCTGGGGGTTTTTAATGAAAAACTGTTTTTT.

This clonotype has at least ten counts. The chain employs TRBV5-5 and TRBJ1-2; TRBD1 matches at 7 bases. Trimming cost V 4 bases and J 1 base; bases outside gene matches: 19. There are 19 residues in the CDR3. In germline, CDR1 is SGHKS, CDR2 YYEKEE (reference sequence). CDR3 in amino acids: CASSLSHPSQGELNYGYTF. The CDR3 nucleotides are TGTGCCAGCAGCCTAAGCCACCCAAGCCAGGGGGAGCTTAACTATGGCTACACCTTC.

This clonotype was counted many times. The CDR3 region is CASSSGVFEQYF. The CDR3 DNA follows: TGTGCCAGCAGCAGCGGGGTCTTCGAGCAGTACTTC. The rearrangement links TRBV11-1 to TRBJ2-7, with 7 positions matching TRBD2. Germline V gives CDR1 SGHAT, CDR2 FQDESV (reference sequence). Trimming at V came to 5 bases and at J to 6 bases, leaving 4 bases not matched to a gene. The CDR3 length is 12 residues.

A few counts support this clonotype. The gene calls are TRBV27 and TRBJ1-1; 10 nucleotides match TRBD1. Trimming cost V 5 bases and J 1 base; bases outside gene matches: 10. This CDR3 contains 17 residues. Germline V gene data show CDR1 as MNHEY and CDR2 as SMNVEV (reference sequence). The CDR3 DNA sequence: TGTGCCAGCAGTCCCCTTGGACAGGGGGGAAGGAACACTGAAGCTTTCTTT. Its translation is CASSPLGQGGRNTEAFF.

This clonotype was seen at least ten times. The CDR3 DNA reads as TGTGCCAGCAGTATCGGACTAGCGGGGGGCTCCACAGCCAAAAACATTCAGTACTTC. Amino acid sequence: CASSIGLAGGSTAKNIQYF. The chain is built from TRBV28 and TRBJ2-4; 14 bases fit TRBD2. V lost 5 bases, J lost 0 bases, and 9 bases stayed unmatched. This CDR3 has 19 residues. CDR1 MDHEN and CDR2 SYDVKM come from the germline V gene. Variable domain in full (rest from reference TRBV28 and TRBJ2-4): DVKVTQSSRYLVKRTGEKVFLECVQDMDHENMFWYRQDPGLGLRLIYFSYDVKMKEKGDIPEGYSVSREKKERFSLILESASTNQTSMYLCASSIGLAGGSTAKNIQYFGAGTRLSVL.